Listed below are T cell receptor beta chains from one sample, sequenced in a study of shared clonotypes between healthy human individuals. The repertoire was sequenced with immunoSEQ multiplex PCR; TCRdb's copy has only in-frame clones and lacks some. This sample yields more than 2 million clones, of which 95% are seen a single time; 0.1% to 0.15% belongs to the top ten. The sequenced sample consisted of naive CD4+ T cells sorted from blood. These receptors all come from a man aged 18 to 29 in good health. The CDR3 runs from the conserved cysteine through the conserved F or W. A D gene is named only where the DNA matches it firmly. Expanded clones are given a class, and other clones once, few, many or no size at all.

v_call	d_call	clone_size	j_call	cdr3_aa	cdr3_nt
TRBV14	NA	NA	TRBJ2-5	CASSTRPETQYF	TGTGCCAGCAGTACCCGCCCGGAGACCCAGTACTTC
TRBV28	NA	NA	TRBJ2-7	CASSSPPSYEQYF	TGTGCCAGCAGTTCCCCACCGAGCTACGAGCAGTACTTC
TRBV27	TRBD1	NA	TRBJ2-7	CASSSRTGYEQYF	TGTGCCAGCAGTTCGAGGACAGGCTACGAGCAGTACTTC
TRBV4-1	NA	NA	TRBJ2-5	CASSQEKLAEETQYF	TGCGCCAGCAGCCAAGAAAAACTAGCTGAGGAGACCCAGTACTTC
TRBV5-4	NA	NA	TRBJ2-5	CASSWVGEETQYF	TGTGCCAGCAGCTGGGTGGGCGAAGAGACCCAGTACTTC
TRBV29-1	NA	NA	TRBJ2-7	CSVTTIRGAYEQYF	TGCAGCGTCACAACGATCCGGGGGGCTTACGAGCAGTACTTC
TRBV5-1	NA	NA	TRBJ2-3	CASSLAGAVTDTQYF	TGCGCCAGCAGCTTGGCAGGGGCAGTCACAGATACGCAGTATTTT
TRBV7-2	NA	NA	TRBJ1-6	CASSPSLEPLHF	TGTGCCAGCAGCCCTTCATTGGAACCCCTCCACTTT
TRBV10-3	NA	NA	TRBJ1-6	CAISGGRQESSYNSPLHF	TGTGCCATCAGCGGTGGGAGACAGGAGAGCTCCTATAATTCACCCCTCCACTTT
TRBV5-1	NA	few	TRBJ1-1	CASSLGGNTEAFF	TGCGCCAGCAGCTTGGGGGGTAACACTGAAGCTTTCTTT
TRBV19	TRBD1	NA	TRBJ1-6	CASSQQGAYNSPLHF	TGTGCCAGTAGTCAACAGGGGGCGTATAATTCACCCCTCCACTTT
TRBV12-5	TRBD1	NA	TRBJ2-3	CASGEQGSGDTQYF	TGTGCTAGTGGGGAACAGGGGAGCGGAGATACGCAGTATTTT
TRBV5-1	NA	NA	TRBJ2-3	CASSIQGLTDTQYF	TGCGCCAGCAGCATACAGGGCCTCACAGATACGCAGTATTTT
TRBV20-1	NA	NA	TRBJ2-7	CSASDSYEQYF	TGCAGTGCTAGCGATTCCTACGAGCAGTACTTC
TRBV28	TRBD1	NA	TRBJ1-3	CASSSAGTDFGNTIYF	TGTGCCAGCAGTTCCGCCGGGACAGACTTTGGAAACACCATATATTTT